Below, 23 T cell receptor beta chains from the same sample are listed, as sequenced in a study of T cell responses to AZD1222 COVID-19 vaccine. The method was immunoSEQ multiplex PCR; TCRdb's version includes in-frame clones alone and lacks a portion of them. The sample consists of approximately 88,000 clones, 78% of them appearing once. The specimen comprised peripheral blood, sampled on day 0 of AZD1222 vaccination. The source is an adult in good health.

The CDR3 loop is CAISETREAETQYF. CDR3 bases: TGTGCCATCAGTGAAACTAGGGAGGCAGAGACCCAGTACTTC. This rearrangement joins TRBV10-3 to TRBJ2-5; D may be TRBD2 (6 bases). V lost 3 bases and J 4 bases, leaving 12 bases between the germline ends. Germline assignment: CDR1 ENHRY and CDR2 SYGVKD. The CDR3 extends over 14 amino acids.

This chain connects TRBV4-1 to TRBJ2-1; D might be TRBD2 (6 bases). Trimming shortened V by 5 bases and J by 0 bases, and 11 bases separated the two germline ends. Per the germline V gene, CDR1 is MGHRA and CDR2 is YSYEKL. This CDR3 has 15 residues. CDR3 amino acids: CASSGMGGSYNEQFF. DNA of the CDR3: TGCGCCAGCAGCGGGATGGGGGGCTCCTACAATGAGCAGTTCTTC.

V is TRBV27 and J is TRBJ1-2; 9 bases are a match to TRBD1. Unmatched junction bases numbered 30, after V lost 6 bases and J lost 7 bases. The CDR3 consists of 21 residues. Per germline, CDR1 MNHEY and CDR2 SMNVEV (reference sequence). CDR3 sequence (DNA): TGTGCCAGCAGCCCTAACCATGGAGAGATTCTTCGGGGGACAGGGAGAGGTGGCTACACCTTC. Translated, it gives CASSPNHGEILRGTGRGGYTF.

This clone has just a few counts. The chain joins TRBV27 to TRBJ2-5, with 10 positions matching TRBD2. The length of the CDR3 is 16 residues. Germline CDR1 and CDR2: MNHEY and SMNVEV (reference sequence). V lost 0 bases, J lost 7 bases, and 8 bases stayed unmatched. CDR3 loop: CASSLSPLAGAVTQYF. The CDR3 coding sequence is TGTGCCAGCAGTTTATCCCCTCTAGCGGGAGCGGTGACCCAGTACTTC.

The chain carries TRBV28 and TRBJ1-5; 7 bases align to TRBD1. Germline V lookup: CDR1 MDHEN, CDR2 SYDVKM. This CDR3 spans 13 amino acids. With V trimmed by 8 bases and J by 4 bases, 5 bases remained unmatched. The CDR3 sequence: CASLTGMNQPQHF. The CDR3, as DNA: TGTGCCAGCTTGACAGGGATGAATCAGCCCCAGCATTTT.

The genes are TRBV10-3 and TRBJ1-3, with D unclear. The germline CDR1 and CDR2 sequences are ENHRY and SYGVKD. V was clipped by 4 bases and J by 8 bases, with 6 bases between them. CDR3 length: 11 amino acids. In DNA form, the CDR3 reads TGTGCCATCAGTGGTAGGGACACCATATATTTT. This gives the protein CAISGRDTIYF.

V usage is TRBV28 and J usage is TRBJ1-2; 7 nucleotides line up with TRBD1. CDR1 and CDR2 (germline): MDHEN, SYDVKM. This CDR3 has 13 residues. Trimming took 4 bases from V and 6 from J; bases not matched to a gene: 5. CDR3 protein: CASSSSGGDGYTF. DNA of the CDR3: TGTGCCAGCAGTTCATCAGGGGGGGATGGCTACACCTTC.

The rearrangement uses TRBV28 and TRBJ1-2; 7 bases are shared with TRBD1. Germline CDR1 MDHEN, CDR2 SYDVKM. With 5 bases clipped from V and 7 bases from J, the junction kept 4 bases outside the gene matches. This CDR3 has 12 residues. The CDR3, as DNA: TGTGCCAGCAGTCAGACAGGGTTTGGCTACACCTTC. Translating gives CASSQTGFGYTF.

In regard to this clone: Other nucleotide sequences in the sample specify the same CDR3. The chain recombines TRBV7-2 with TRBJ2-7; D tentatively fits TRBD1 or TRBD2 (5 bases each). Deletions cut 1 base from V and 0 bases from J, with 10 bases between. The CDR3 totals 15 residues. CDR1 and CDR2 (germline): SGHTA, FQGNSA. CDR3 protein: CASSLVGGSSYEQYF. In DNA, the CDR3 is TGTGCCAGCAGCTTAGTTGGGGGAAGCTCCTACGAGCAGTACTTC.

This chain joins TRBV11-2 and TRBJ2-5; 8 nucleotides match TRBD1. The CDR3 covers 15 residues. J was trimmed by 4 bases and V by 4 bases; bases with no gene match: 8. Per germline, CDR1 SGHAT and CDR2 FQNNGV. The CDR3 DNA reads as TGTGCCAGCAGCTCGACCTCAGGGGGCAGAGAGACCCAGTACTTC. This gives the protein CASSSTSGGRETQYF.

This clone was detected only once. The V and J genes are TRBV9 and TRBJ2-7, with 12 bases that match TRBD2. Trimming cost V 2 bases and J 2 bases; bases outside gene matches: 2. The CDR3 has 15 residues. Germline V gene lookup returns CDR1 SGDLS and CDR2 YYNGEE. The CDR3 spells CASSVRTSGTYEQYF. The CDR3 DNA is TGTGCCAGCAGCGTCCGGACTAGCGGGACCTACGAGCAGTACTTC.

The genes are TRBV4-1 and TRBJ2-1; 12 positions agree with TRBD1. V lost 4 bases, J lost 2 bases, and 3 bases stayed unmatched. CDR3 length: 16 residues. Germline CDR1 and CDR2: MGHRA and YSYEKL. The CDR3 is CASSPRDRGPYNEQFF. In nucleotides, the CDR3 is TGCGCCAGCAGCCCCCGGGACAGGGGGCCCTACAATGAGCAGTTCTTC.

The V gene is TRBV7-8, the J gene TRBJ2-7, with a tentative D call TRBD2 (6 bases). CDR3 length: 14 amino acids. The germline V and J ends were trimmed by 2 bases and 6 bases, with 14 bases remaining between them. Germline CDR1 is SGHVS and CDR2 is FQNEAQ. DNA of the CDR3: TGTGCCAGCAGCTTACGTTTGACCGGGGGCGAGCAGTACTTC. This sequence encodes CASSLRLTGGEQYF.

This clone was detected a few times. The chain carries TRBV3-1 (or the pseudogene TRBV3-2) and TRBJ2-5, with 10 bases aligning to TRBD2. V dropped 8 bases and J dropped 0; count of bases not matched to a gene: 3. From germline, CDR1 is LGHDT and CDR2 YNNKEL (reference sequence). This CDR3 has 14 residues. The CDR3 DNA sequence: TGTGCCAGCGGACTAGCGGAGAACCAAGAGACCCAGTACTTC. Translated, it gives CASGLAENQETQYF.

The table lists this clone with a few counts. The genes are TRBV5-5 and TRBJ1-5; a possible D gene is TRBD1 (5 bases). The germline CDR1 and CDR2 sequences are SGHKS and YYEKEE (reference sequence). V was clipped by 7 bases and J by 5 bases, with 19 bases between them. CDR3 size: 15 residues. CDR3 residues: CASDPGALADQPQHF. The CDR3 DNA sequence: TGTGCCAGCGACCCCGGGGCCCTCGCGGATCAGCCCCAGCATTTT.

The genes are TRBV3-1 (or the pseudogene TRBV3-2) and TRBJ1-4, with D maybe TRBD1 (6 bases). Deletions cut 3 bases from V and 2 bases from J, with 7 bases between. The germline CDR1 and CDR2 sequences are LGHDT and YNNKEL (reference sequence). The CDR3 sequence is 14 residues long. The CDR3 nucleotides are TGTGCCAGCAGCCAGAGGGGGACTAATGAAAAACTGTTTTTT. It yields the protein CASSQRGTNEKLFF.

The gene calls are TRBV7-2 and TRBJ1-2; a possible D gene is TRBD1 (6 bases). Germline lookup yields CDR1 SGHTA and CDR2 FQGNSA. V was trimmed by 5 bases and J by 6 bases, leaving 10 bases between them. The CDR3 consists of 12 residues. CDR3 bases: TGTGCCAGCAGCCAGACAGGAAATGGCTACACCTTC. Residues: CASSQTGNGYTF.

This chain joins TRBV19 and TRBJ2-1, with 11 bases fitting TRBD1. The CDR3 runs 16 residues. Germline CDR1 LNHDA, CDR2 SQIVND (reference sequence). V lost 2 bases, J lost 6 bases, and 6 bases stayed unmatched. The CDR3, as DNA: TGTGCCAGTAGTATATGGGACAGGGGGTACTCCAATGAGCAGTTCTTC. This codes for CASSIWDRGYSNEQFF.

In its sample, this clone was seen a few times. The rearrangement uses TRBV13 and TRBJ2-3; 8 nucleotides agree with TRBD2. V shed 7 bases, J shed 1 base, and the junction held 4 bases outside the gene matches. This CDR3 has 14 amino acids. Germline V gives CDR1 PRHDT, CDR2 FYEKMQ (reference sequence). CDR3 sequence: CASKTSAGTDTQYF. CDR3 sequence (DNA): TGTGCCAGCAAGACTAGCGCGGGCACAGATACGCAGTATTTT.

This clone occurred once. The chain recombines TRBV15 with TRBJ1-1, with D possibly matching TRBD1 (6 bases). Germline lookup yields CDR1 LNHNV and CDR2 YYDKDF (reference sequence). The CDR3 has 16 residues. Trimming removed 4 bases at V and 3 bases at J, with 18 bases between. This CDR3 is CATSNLGRPGDTEAFF. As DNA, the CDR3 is TGTGCCACCAGCAACCTTGGGAGACCAGGGGACACTGAAGCTTTCTTT.

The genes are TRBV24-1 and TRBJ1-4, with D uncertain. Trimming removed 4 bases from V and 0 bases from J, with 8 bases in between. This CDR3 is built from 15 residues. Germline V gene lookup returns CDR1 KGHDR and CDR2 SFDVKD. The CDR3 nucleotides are TGTGCCACCAGTGACCCCGGAGCAACTAATGAAAAACTGTTTTTT. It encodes CATSDPGATNEKLFF.

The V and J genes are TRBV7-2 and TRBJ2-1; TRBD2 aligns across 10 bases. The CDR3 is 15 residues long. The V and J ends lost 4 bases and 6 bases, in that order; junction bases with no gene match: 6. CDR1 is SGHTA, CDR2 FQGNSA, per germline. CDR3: CASSSLAGVANEQFF. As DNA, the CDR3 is TGTGCCAGCAGCTCCCTAGCGGGAGTGGCCAATGAGCAGTTCTTC.

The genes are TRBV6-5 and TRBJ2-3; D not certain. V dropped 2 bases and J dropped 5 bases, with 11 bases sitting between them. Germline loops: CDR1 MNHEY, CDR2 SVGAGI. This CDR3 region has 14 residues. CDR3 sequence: CASSYGLSGDTQYF. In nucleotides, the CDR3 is TGTGCCAGCAGTTACGGCTTATCAGGAGATACGCAGTATTTT.